This T cell receptor (beta chain) comes out of a study of T cell responses to AZD1222 COVID-19 vaccine (dated by TCRdb to 2020 to 2023). Regarding the complete study: A total of about 250 trial participants underwent TCR sequencing, of whom about 200 had received two doses of AZD1222 and around 25 had received two doses of the MenACWY control vaccine. Trial participants were enrolled by age into 18-55, 56-69 and 70-plus year subgroups, with around 140, 26 and 57 TCR-sequenced participants respectively. Study-wide conclusions, independent of this receptor: Because no day 14 peak-response samples were available, the repertoires could be characterized only after the peak T cell response. Conclusions about previously exposed vaccinees are limited, since just five to seven AZD1222 recipients were seropositive for SARS-CoV-2 at baseline. Reportedly, close to half of the unique spike-specific TCRs recognized epitopes lying outside the regions that are mutated in the B.1.351 and B.1.1.7 variants. After two AZD1222 doses, both the breadth and the depth of spike-specific TCRs were significantly higher than at day 0 and than in MenACWY recipients. The whole spike protein was spanned by vaccine-associated CD4 TCRs, and dominant responses were seen in regions 160-218 and 743-854. Most participants were white British and females outnumbered males, and the authors suggested that clonal diversity may have been underestimated. The 56-69-year group was small, and its depth increase did not reach significance, likely because of low power.

The sample's time point, from its label and the paper: about 28 days (+/-7) after the second vaccine dose. AZD1222 recipients whose second dose came at about 4 weeks and those whose second dose came at about 12 weeks were combined into one group, since spike-specific TCR depth and breadth did not differ between the two schedules. Samples from vaccinated people were obtained from the UK trials COV001 and COV002, which included a single-blind randomized controlled phase 2/3 trial of AZD1222 (ChAdOx1 nCoV-19) in healthy adults. Trial participant PBMC samples were collected at day 0 and day 28 after the second dose for TCRbeta chain sequencing. On this clone: It has no known antigen specificity. Per-base qualities were not stored, and no clone one base away is much larger.

The CDR3 regions of human TCRbeta chains were subjected to immunosequencing. The paper's processing steps were these. Repertoire TCRs were checked for matches against a reference library of SARS-CoV-2-specific TCRs that had been generated using the MIRA antigen-specificity platform. Breadth was defined as the fraction of unique TCRs that were SARS-CoV-2-associated, and depth was defined as the fraction of total T cells that were SARS-CoV-2-associated. Using the MIRA data, each spike-specific TCR was assigned both to the spike region to which the TCR was reactive and to a CD4 or CD8 class. Log10-transformed breadth and depth values were compared by one-way ANOVA with Sidak's multiple comparisons tests. In its TCRdb copy, this immuneACCESS table keeps in-frame sequences only and misses some clones. Where compared with another copy, unresolved V genes explain less than half of these, and the others have no known cause. V and J calls plus clone size are reproduced from that table; the DNA served to infer D and trimming. This sample has some 280,000 clones in its table, and about 94% of those were observed once. Jointly, the top ten make up 0.55% of the sample.

V lost 4 bases and J lost 6 bases, and the count of bases not matched to a germline gene is 9. The CDR1 and CDR2 encoded by the germline V gene (reference sequence) are SGHNT and YYREEE. The cysteine opens and the phenylalanine closes a CDR3 of 15 amino acids. Kept here is only the CDR3 DNA, which spans 45 bases and is read in frame from base 1. This TCR was sampled from an adult who received the AZD1222 COVID-19 vaccine. The material was peripheral blood, obtained 28 days after the second AZD1222 dose. The rearrangement combines TRBV5-4 with TRBJ2-7; 11 of the junction bases match TRBD2. The DNA sequence follows: TGTGCCAGCAGCGCACAACTAGCGGGAGTCGGCGAGCAGTACTTC. It translates as CASSAQLAGVGEQYF.